This is a list of T cell receptor beta chains from one sample in a study of T-cell reconstitution after alpha-beta-depleted transplantation in children. TCRdb reanalysed the PCR reads using MiXCR and keeps one entry per CDR3 protein. The sample contains roughly 500,000 distinct CDR3 sequences, around 17% of which appear only once. The source was PBMCs from the stem cell graft donor, collected from the stem cell graft. These receptors all come from a human donor who donated a stem cell graft to a child with acute lymphoblastic leukemia. Both conserved end residues are part of each CDR3. Part of the rows lack a size; the others show once, few, many or a class for expanded clones.

j_gene	abundance	v_gene	CDR3aa
TRBJ2-1	many	TRBV7-9	CASSLRLAEYNEQFF
TRBJ2-5	few	TRBV2	CASSPRTGVIETQYF
TRBJ2-5	-	TRBV29-1	CSVGTSGQETQYF
TRBJ2-2	few	TRBV27	CASSPPGQGHTGELFF
TRBJ2-7	-	TRBV12-3/TRBV12-4	CASRRTGLSSYEQYF
TRBJ2-1	-	TRBV9	CASSGWDRLLDNEQFF
TRBJ1-1	-	TRBV20-1	CSATPTETLPKAFF
TRBJ1-4	many	TRBV5-1	CASSTGQVGNEKLFF
TRBJ2-1	few	TRBV2	CASSEPVQGPQFF
TRBJ2-7	few	TRBV2	CASSEAPAGEQYF
TRBJ2-3	few	TRBV3-1	CASSQEGTVSTDTQYF
TRBJ2-7	-	TRBV6-5	CASSYTTYEQYF
TRBJ1-1	-	TRBV5-1	CASRSRERTTTEAFF
TRBJ1-3	once	TRBV29-1	CSVERGFGPGNTIYF
TRBJ2-1	-	TRBV20-1	CSAGRDRGDNEQFF
TRBJ2-1	-	TRBV6-4	CASSDLAGGYNEQFF
TRBJ1-1	-	TRBV5-1	CASSLLGVNTEAFF
TRBJ2-7	-	TRBV5-1	CASSSGQGFHEQYF
TRBJ2-7	few	TRBV3-1	CASTSGIDYEQYF
TRBJ2-7	-	TRBV27	CASSTPGQDTFYEQYF
TRBJ2-5	-	TRBV6-1	CASSRGPETQYF
TRBJ2-1	-	TRBV13	CASSSPGLASNEQFF
TRBJ1-2	few	TRBV9	CASSEGATGKANYGYTF
TRBJ2-7	-	TRBV29-1	CSVEEGRERYEQYF
TRBJ1-2	-	TRBV12-3/TRBV12-4	CASQEIQGIRGYTF
TRBJ2-1	-	TRBV9	CASSVAQGAYNEQFF
TRBJ2-1	few	TRBV27	CASSLPGTYNEQFF
TRBJ2-1	-	TRBV7-9	CASSSALQSSYNEQFF
TRBJ2-7	few	TRBV5-1	CASSLSNSYEQYF
TRBJ1-5	-	TRBV19	CASSRRTGGIEPQHF
TRBJ2-1	-	TRBV7-3	CASSFRGLASYNEQFF
TRBJ2-5	many	TRBV25-1	CASSEASWGKETQYF
TRBJ1-5	-	TRBV4-1	CASSPGPGGPNNQPQHF
TRBJ2-3	-	TRBV6-1	CASSELAGRTDTQYF
TRBJ2-7	-	TRBV30	CAWSAPTGEQYF
TRBJ2-5	-	TRBV2	CASPETLLQGQETQYF
TRBJ1-1	-	TRBV27	CASRPTGSPEALFCFF